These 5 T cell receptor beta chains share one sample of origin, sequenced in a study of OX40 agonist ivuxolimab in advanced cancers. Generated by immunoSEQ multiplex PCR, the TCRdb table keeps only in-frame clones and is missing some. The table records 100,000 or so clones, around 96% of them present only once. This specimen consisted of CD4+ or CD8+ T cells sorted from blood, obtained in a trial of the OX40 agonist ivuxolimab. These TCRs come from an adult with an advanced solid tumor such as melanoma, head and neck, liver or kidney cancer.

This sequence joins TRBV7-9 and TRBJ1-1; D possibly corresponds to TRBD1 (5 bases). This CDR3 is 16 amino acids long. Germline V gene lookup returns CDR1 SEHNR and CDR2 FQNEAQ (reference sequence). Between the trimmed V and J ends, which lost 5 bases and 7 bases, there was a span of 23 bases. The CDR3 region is CASSLPLGQSSHEAFF. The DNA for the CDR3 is TGTGCCAGCAGCCTACCTCTGGGGCAGTCTTCGCATGAAGCTTTCTTT.

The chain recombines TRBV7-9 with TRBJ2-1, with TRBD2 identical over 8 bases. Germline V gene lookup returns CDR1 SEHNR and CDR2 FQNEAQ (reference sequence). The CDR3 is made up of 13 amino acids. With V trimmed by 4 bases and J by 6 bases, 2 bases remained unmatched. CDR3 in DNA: TGTGCCAGCAGCTCGGGGGGGAGCAATGAGCAGTTCTTC. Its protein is CASSSGGSNEQFF.

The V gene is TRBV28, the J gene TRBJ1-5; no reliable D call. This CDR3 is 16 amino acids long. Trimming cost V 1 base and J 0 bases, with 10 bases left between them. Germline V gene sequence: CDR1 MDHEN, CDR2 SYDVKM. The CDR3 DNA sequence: TGTGCCAGCAGTTTATCGGGGTCGTATAGCAATCAGCCCCAGCATTTT. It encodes CASSLSGSYSNQPQHF.

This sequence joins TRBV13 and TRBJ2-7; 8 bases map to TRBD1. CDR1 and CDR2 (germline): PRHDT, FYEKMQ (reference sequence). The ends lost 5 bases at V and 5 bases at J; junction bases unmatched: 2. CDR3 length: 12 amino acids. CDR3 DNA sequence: TGTGCCAGCAGCCGGACAGGGAACGAGCAGTACTTC. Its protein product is CASSRTGNEQYF.

CDR3 amino acids: CAISLGTGSYEQYF. The DNA for the CDR3 is TGTGCCATCAGCCTCGGGACAGGGTCTTACGAGCAGTACTTC. The chain recombines TRBV10-3 with TRBJ2-7; 9 bases map to TRBD1. This CDR3 spans 14 amino acids. Germline V gives CDR1 ENHRY, CDR2 SYGVKD. Losses at the gene ends were 6 bases for V and 4 bases for J; bases not matched to a gene: 7.